Listed below are T cell receptor beta chains from one sample, sequenced in a study of blood T cells in healthy people across ages. TCRdb called the 5' RACE reads again in MiXCR, with one record for every CDR3 protein. The sample shows 1.5 million to 2 million distinct CDR3 sequences, 28% of them seen only once. Sequenced: blood. These receptors came from a woman aged 30 to 39 in good health. The CDR3 runs from the conserved cysteine through the conserved F or W. A D gene is named only where the DNA matches it firmly. Size is omitted from some rows. Given values are once, few, many or a class for expanded clones.

cdr3_aa cdr3_nt v_call d_call j_call clone_size
CASSEGVRGLNSPLHF TGTGCCAGCAGTGAAGGAGTGCGGGGTTTGAATTCACCCCTCCACTTT TRBV25-1 NA TRBJ1-6 few
CASSDLTYEQFF TGTGCCAGCAGTGACCTGACCTACGAGCAGTTCTTC TRBV27 NA TRBJ2-1 NA
CASSGHGLGDEQFF TGTGCCAGCAGCGGTCACGGCCTAGGGGATGAGCAGTTCTTC TRBV9 NA TRBJ2-1 many
CASSLGGMSSQETQYF TGCGCCAGCAGCTTGGGGGGGATGTCCTCACAAGAGACCCAGTACTTC TRBV5-1 NA TRBJ2-5 NA
CASSSNEQYF TGTGCCAGCAGTTCGAACGAGCAGTACTTC TRBV12-3/TRBV12-4 NA TRBJ2-7 many
CASSWDSRSHEQYF TGTGCCAGCTCATGGGACAGTCGGTCCCACGAGCAGTACTTC TRBV18 TRBD1 TRBJ2-7 few
CALVGGAGEQFF TGTGCCCTGGTAGGGGGGGCAGGTGAGCAGTTCTTC TRBV30 NA TRBJ2-1 few
CASSAGQCYGYTF TGTGCCAGCAGTGCGGGACAGTGCTATGGCTACACCTTC TRBV25-1 TRBD1 TRBJ1-2 NA
CASSLSLGAGQPQHF TGTGCCAGCAGCTTGAGCCTGGGGGCAGGGCAGCCCCAGCATTTT TRBV5-5 NA TRBJ1-5 NA
CASSFQENTEAFF TGCGCCAGCAGCTTCCAGGAGAACACTGAAGCTTTCTTT TRBV12-3/TRBV12-4 NA TRBJ1-1 many
CASRGDQGANEQFF TGTGCCAGCAGGGGGGACCAGGGAGCCAATGAGCAGTTCTTC TRBV7-2 NA TRBJ2-1 NA
CASSLSTSGYEQYF TGTGCCAGCAGTTTATCGACTAGCGGGTACGAGCAGTACTTC TRBV27 TRBD2 TRBJ2-7 many
CAGSHPAGRHSNQPQHF TGCGCCGGCAGCCACCCGGCGGGCAGACATAGCAATCAGCCCCAGCATTTT TRBV4-1 NA TRBJ1-5 few
CASSSMTGGDGYTF TGTGCCAGCAGCTCCATGACAGGGGGAGATGGCTACACCTTC TRBV7-3 TRBD1 TRBJ1-2 NA
CASSLVRRGGLHEQFF TGTGCCAGCAGCTTAGTTCGACGGGGGGGGCTGCATGAGCAGTTCTTC TRBV11-1 TRBD2 TRBJ2-1 NA
CASSLITGQGAGELFF TGTGCCAGCAGCTTAATTACAGGACAGGGCGCCGGGGAGCTGTTTTTT TRBV7-8 TRBD1 TRBJ2-2 once
CATSDLWADEQFF TGTGCCACCAGTGATTTGTGGGCCGATGAGCAGTTCTTC TRBV24-1 NA TRBJ2-1 NA
CASSIGLAKNIQYF TGCGCCAGCAGCATAGGACTAGCCAAAAACATTCAGTACTTC TRBV5-1 NA TRBJ2-4 many
CAISESRGGSDEQFF TGTGCCATCAGTGAGTCGCGCGGGGGCTCGGATGAGCAGTTCTTC TRBV10-3 NA TRBJ2-1 many
CSGIEGGTDTQYF TGCAGCGGTATAGAAGGGGGAACAGATACGCAGTATTTT TRBV29-1 NA TRBJ2-3 NA
CASSVDLTYEQYF TGCGCCAGCAGCGTGGACTTAACCTACGAGCAGTACTTC TRBV5-1 NA TRBJ2-7 many
CASSWGLAGGADTQYF TGTGCCAGCAGCTGGGGACTAGCGGGAGGGGCAGATACGCAGTATTTT TRBV7-6 TRBD2 TRBJ2-3 NA
CASSRMNEQFF TGTGCCAGCAGCCGAATGAATGAGCAGTTCTTC TRBV6-6 NA TRBJ2-1 few
CASSEVHYSNQPQHF TGTGCCAGCAGTGAAGTCCACTATAGCAATCAGCCCCAGCATTTT TRBV6-1 NA TRBJ1-5 NA
CASSLGQVSDTQYF TGCGCCAGCAGCTTGGGACAGGTCTCCGATACGCAGTATTTT TRBV5-1 NA TRBJ2-3 NA
CATSEPPPGQETQYF TGTGCCACCAGTGAACCACCCCCGGGGCAAGAGACCCAGTACTTC TRBV6-1 NA TRBJ2-5 NA
CASSLLQPYGYTF TGCGCCAGCAGCTTGCTACAGCCCTATGGCTACACCTTC TRBV5-1 NA TRBJ1-2 few
CASSLAGGPSYEQYF TGTGCCAGCAGTTTGGCGGGGGGGCCCTCCTACGAGCAGTACTTC TRBV7-2 TRBD2 TRBJ2-7 many
CATSGGDNYGYTF TGTGCCACCTCAGGGGGCGATAACTATGGCTACACCTTC TRBV15 TRBD1 TRBJ1-2 few
CAITPDPGTCGYTF TGTGCCATCACCCCAGACCCAGGGACCTGTGGCTACACCTTC TRBV10-3 NA TRBJ1-2 NA
CASSYTDRATEAFF TGTGCCAGCAGTTACACAGACAGGGCGACTGAAGCTTTCTTT TRBV6-5 TRBD1 TRBJ1-1 few
CASSPLLGDEQYF TGTGCCAGCAGTCCACTTCTAGGGGACGAGCAGTACTTC TRBV7-9 NA TRBJ2-7 NA
CASSPRGALGLETQYF TGTGCCAGCAGCCCCCGGGGGGCCCTGGGCTTGGAGACCCAGTACTTC TRBV7-9 NA TRBJ2-5 NA
CASRYRDRGDEQFF TGTGCCAGCAGGTACCGGGACAGGGGAGATGAGCAGTTCTTC TRBV12-3/TRBV12-4 TRBD1 TRBJ2-1 few
CASSLTIEQFF TGTGCCAGCAGCTTAACTATTGAGCAGTTCTTC TRBV7-2 NA TRBJ2-1 NA
CASRPPGQRNSPLHF TGTGCCAGCAGACCTCCGGGACAGAGGAATTCACCCCTCCACTTT TRBV6-5 TRBD1 TRBJ1-6 many
CASSLDLQGRAFF TGTGCCAGCAGCTTAGATCTCCAGGGGAGAGCTTTCTTT TRBV11-2 NA TRBJ1-1 NA
CASSLLDSTNTGELFF TGTGCCAGCAGCTTACTTGACAGTACGAACACCGGGGAGCTGTTTTTT TRBV9 NA TRBJ2-2 NA
CASSLAPESAEAFF TGCGCCAGCAGCTTGGCACCTGAGAGCGCTGAAGCTTTCTTT TRBV5-1 NA TRBJ1-1 NA
CASSSGPTGPSSYELYF TGCGCCAGCAGCTCGGGGCCCACGGGACCAAGCTCCTACGAGCTGTACTTC TRBV5-1 NA TRBJ2-7 many
CASRATGGAGYTF TGTGCCAGCAGAGCGACAGGAGGCGCGGGCTACACCTTC TRBV12-3/TRBV12-4 NA TRBJ1-2 many